The 32 T cell receptor beta chains below come from one sample, sequenced in a study of blood T cells in healthy people across ages (dated by TCRdb to between 2015 and 2017). The receptor library was made with 5' RACE. Sequencing relied on an Illumina HiSeq 2500. A second PCR of about 7 to 12 cycles was run with a J-beta primer mix and a sample-barcoded 5' primer. Through fastp at Q25 and MiXCR, TCRdb rebuilt clones from the public reads, retaining in-frame beta chains. Identical CDR3 proteins give one entry, which carries the most common genes and DNA. Counted in this sample were 800,000 to 950,000 distinct CDR3 sequences; almost 30% of them appeared once. The ten largest make up 10% of the sample. The sample also formed part of further work on T cells of mothers and their children.

What was sequenced was blood. These receptors were obtained from a woman in her thirties or forties in good health.

V usage is TRBV9 and J usage is TRBJ2-3; 8 nucleotides align to TRBD1. The CDR3 loop spans 14 amino acids. Germline trimming cut 5 bases from V and 3 bases from J; bases unmatched to any gene: 5. Per the germline V gene, CDR1 is SGDLS and CDR2 is YYNGEE. The CDR3 DNA is TGTGCCAGCAGGGGGGACAGGTTGACAGATACGCAGTATTTT. Amino acid sequence: CASRGDRLTDTQYF.

The V call is TRBV5-5, the J call TRBJ2-1; D remains unclear. In germline, CDR1 is SGHKS, CDR2 YYEKEE (reference sequence). The CDR3 consists of 14 residues. Trimming took off 2 bases at V and 5 bases at J, with 11 bases between the two ends. The CDR3 loop is CASSFYPGHNEQFF. CDR3 sequence (DNA): TGTGCCAGCAGCTTTTATCCCGGCCACAATGAGCAGTTCTTC.

This clonotype was counted only a few times. V gene TRBV9 combines with J gene TRBJ1-5; 11 bases map to TRBD1. CDR1 and CDR2 from the germline V gene are SGDLS and YYNGEE. CDR3 length equals 15 residues. The V gene end was trimmed by 4 bases and the J gene end by 4 bases; junction bases not matched to a gene: 4. The CDR3 DNA sequence: TGTGCCAGCAGCTTCGGACAGGGGGCAAATCAGCCCCAGCATTTT. Its translation: CASSFGQGANQPQHF.

In its sample, this clonotype was seen a few times. V and J are TRBV30 and TRBJ1-2; possible D gene TRBD1, 5 bases. CDR1 is GTSNPN, CDR2 SVGIG, per germline (reference sequence). V was clipped by 7 bases and J by 6 bases, with 12 bases between them. The CDR3 totals 11 residues. CDR3 in amino acids: CASSGQNGYTF. The CDR3 DNA reads TGTGCCTCATCGGGGCAGAATGGCTACACCTTC.

This clonotype was seen a few times. The V call is TRBV28, the J call TRBJ2-5, with TRBD1 matching 7 bases. The CDR3 is 19 residues long. CDR1 and CDR2 from the germline V gene are MDHEN and SYDVKM. The junction had 19 bases not matched to a gene; V was cut back by 6 bases and J by 0 bases. CDR3 region: CASSHRGLTGPPYQETQYF. The CDR3 bases are TGTGCCAGCAGCCATCGGGGCTTGACAGGGCCCCCGTACCAAGAGACCCAGTACTTC.

This clonotype has ten or more counts. The genes are TRBV7-9 and TRBJ2-3; D unclear. The germline V gene encodes CDR1 SEHNR and CDR2 FQNEAQ (reference sequence). This CDR3 is 15 amino acids long. Trimming removed 10 bases from V and 4 bases from J, with 21 bases in between. The CDR3 DNA is TGTGCCATCCGGCCGGAAAGGGCTCTGGCAGATACGCAGTATTTT. It is translated as CAIRPERALADTQYF.

This clonotype has only a few counts. The rearrangement uses TRBV6-1 and TRBJ2-2; D uncertain. The V gene's germline CDR1 is MNHNS and CDR2 SASEGT. V shed 2 bases and J shed 0 bases, with 13 bases lying between them. This CDR3 contains 17 residues. CDR3 in DNA: TGTGCCAGCAGTGAAAAGTCTTACCAGGCGAACACCGGGGAGCTGTTTTTT. Its protein product is CASSEKSYQANTGELFF.

This clonotype has at least ten counts. A much larger clone differs by one base, so this may be a read error. The chain employs TRBV10-2 and TRBJ2-1; D remains ambiguous. The tail of the sequence fits TRBJ2-7 better, so the J call may be wrong. The CDR3 spans 13 residues. CDR1 and CDR2 from the germline V gene are WSHSY and SAAADI. CDR3 nucleotide sequence: TGCGCCAGTGGTAGGAGCTCCTACAATGAGCAGTACTTC. It specifies CASGRSSYNEQYF.

This chain joins TRBV27 and TRBJ2-1; TRBD2 aligns across 7 bases. The V and J ends lost 4 bases and 1 base, in that order; junction bases with no gene match: 10. Germline V lookup: CDR1 MNHEY, CDR2 SMNVEV (reference sequence). This CDR3 spans 17 amino acids. The DNA of the CDR3 is TGTGCCAGCAGTTCGACTAGCCTGAAGGGGTCCTACAATGAGCAGTTCTTC. Its translation is CASSSTSLKGSYNEQFF.

The chain couples TRBV6-1 to TRBJ1-4; D gene uncertain. This CDR3 has 12 residues. Germline-derived CDR1 and CDR2 are MNHNS and SASEGT. V was trimmed by 2 bases and J by 8 bases, leaving 6 bases between them. The CDR3 reads CASSEQTEKLFF. The CDR3, as DNA: TGTGCCAGCAGTGAACAGACGGAAAAACTGTTTTTT.

The table lists this clonotype with a few counts. V gene TRBV28 combines with J gene TRBJ2-7, with D possibly called TRBD1 or TRBD2 (5 bases each). V shed 7 bases and J shed 2 bases, with 15 bases lying between them. The germline CDR1 and CDR2 sequences are MDHEN and SYDVKM. The CDR3 runs to 14 residues. The CDR3 sequence is CASMPGPGPYEQYF. As DNA, the CDR3 is TGTGCCAGCATGCCGGGCCCGGGGCCCTACGAGCAGTACTTC.

The rearrangement joins TRBV7-9 to TRBJ1-1; D is undetermined. The germline V gene has CDR1 SEHNR and CDR2 FQNEAQ (reference sequence). The CDR3 has 14 amino acids. V was shortened by 1 base and J by 5 bases, with 11 bases between the two germline ends. In DNA, the CDR3 is TGTGCCAGCAGCTTAGAGGCAGATTGGACTGAAGCTTTCTTT. It yields the protein CASSLEADWTEAFF.

V is TRBV7-6 and J is TRBJ2-7; 11 bases align to TRBD1. CDR3 size: 14 residues. The J segment lost 7 bases and the V segment lost 5 bases, leaving 7 bases of the junction unmatched. Germline CDR1 is SGHVS and CDR2 is FNYEAQ. CDR3 DNA sequence: TGTGCCAGCAGCCACGGACAGGGGGCTGGGGAGCAGTACTTC. Translating gives CASSHGQGAGEQYF. Drawing the rest from reference TRBV7-6 and TRBJ2-7, the complete variable domain is GAGVSQSPRYKVTKRGQDVALRCDPISGHVSLYWYRQALGQGPEFLTYFNYEAQQDKSGLPNDRFSAERPEGSISTLTIQRTEQRDSAMYRCASSHGQGAGEQYFGPGTRLTVT.

Regarding this clonotype: The germline gene is not matched at one end of the junction; a read error may be the cause. The genes are TRBV9 and TRBJ1-1; D is uncertain. The CDR3 loop spans 17 amino acids. Germline assignment: CDR1 SGDLS and CDR2 YYNGEE. Here the CDR3 reads CTSSGRNGLLANTEAFF. CDR3 sequence (DNA): TGTACCAGCAGCGGCCGAAACGGACTCCTGGCAAACACTGAAGCTTTCTTT. Full variable domain (outside the CDR3, taken from reference TRBV9 and TRBJ1-1): DSGVTQTPKHLITATGQRVTLRCSPRSGDLSVYWYQQSLDQGLQFLIQYYNGEERAKGNILERFSAQQFPDLHSELNLSSLELGDSALYFCTSSGRNGLLANTEAFFGQGTRLTVV.

The sample holds a few counts of this clonotype. V and J are TRBV12-3 or TRBV12-4 and TRBJ1-1; possible D gene TRBD1, 5 bases. The CDR3 has 14 residues. Trimming removed 3 bases from V and 5 bases from J, with 13 bases in between. The CDR3 sequence: CASSFSGRGTEAFF. For the CDR3, the DNA is TGTGCCAGCAGTTTCTCGGGGCGCGGAACTGAAGCTTTCTTT.

The chain carries TRBV29-1 and TRBJ2-1; 7 nucleotides align to TRBD1. Germline CDR1 SQVTM, CDR2 ANQGSEA. The CDR3 runs 14 residues. Trimming took 5 bases from V and 7 from J; bases not matched to a gene: 11. CDR3 sequence: CSVFQPIQGNEQFF. The CDR3 DNA is TGCAGCGTTTTCCAACCAATACAGGGGAATGAGCAGTTCTTC.

The sample holds a few counts of this clonotype. The J gene is TRBJ1-5, the V gene TRBV7-2, with D unresolved. Between the trimmed V and J ends, which lost 5 bases and 0 bases, there was a span of 11 bases. Germline CDR1 SGHTA, CDR2 FQGNSA. The CDR3 totals 15 residues. Here the CDR3 reads CASSNRINSNQPQHF. CDR3 DNA sequence: TGTGCCAGCAGCAATCGGATCAATAGCAATCAGCCCCAGCATTTT.

This clonotype was seen only a few times. The CDR3 region is CASSLGTGAPKNIQYF. CDR3 nucleotide sequence: TGTGCCAGCAGTTTAGGGACAGGGGCCCCCAAAAACATTCAGTACTTC. This chain uses TRBV12-3 or TRBV12-4 with TRBJ2-4; TRBD1 matches at 9 bases. V shed 1 base, J shed 2 bases, and the junction held 3 bases outside the gene matches. The CDR3 is 16 amino acids.

The chain links TRBV2 to TRBJ2-4; D unresolved. This CDR3 spans 13 amino acids. Germline CDR1 and CDR2: SNHLY and FYNNEI. Trimming removed 8 bases at V and 0 bases at J, with 8 bases between. In DNA form, the CDR3 reads TGTGCCAGCGTAACTTTAGCCAAAAACATTCAGTACTTC. It yields the protein CASVTLAKNIQYF.

This clonotype was detected many times. The V gene is TRBV6-6, the J gene TRBJ2-3, with 8 bases identical to TRBD2. This CDR3 comprises 16 residues. Losses at the gene ends were 3 bases for V and 4 bases for J; bases not matched to a gene: 9. Germline V gene sequence: CDR1 MNHNY, CDR2 SVGAGI (reference sequence). The CDR3 sequence is CASSYTGGGPADTQYF. The CDR3 DNA reads as TGTGCCAGCAGTTATACCGGCGGGGGGCCCGCAGATACGCAGTATTTT.

About this clonotype: At one of its ends the junction is not consistent with the germline gene, which may arise from a read error. This chain uses TRBV29-1 with TRBJ2-3, with unresolved D. The germline V gene has CDR1 SQVTM and CDR2 ANQGSEA. The CDR3 is 12 amino acids. The CDR3 here is CSGPQGTDTQYF. DNA for the CDR3: TGCAGCGGCCCACAAGGCACAGACACGCAGTATTTT.

This clonotype showed up many times. The CDR3 DNA follows: TGTGCCATCAGTTCAGGGGGACAGAACACTGAAGCTTTCTTT. Protein: CAISSGGQNTEAFF. V gene TRBV10-3 combines with J gene TRBJ1-1; 7 nucleotides match TRBD1. CDR1 and CDR2 from the germline V gene are ENHRY and SYGVKD. Germline trimming cut 5 bases from V and 1 base from J; bases unmatched to any gene: 4. The CDR3 has 14 amino acids.

The table lists this clonotype with a few counts. The chain uses TRBV2 and TRBJ2-7; D perhaps matches TRBD2 (6 bases). The CDR3 is made up of 15 amino acids. V lost 0 bases to trimming and J lost 1 base, with 10 bases between them. Germline CDR1 is SNHLY and CDR2 is FYNNEI. CDR3 in DNA: TGTGCCAGCAGTGAAGCTTACGGGGGTTCCTACGAGCAGTACTTC. Protein: CASSEAYGGSYEQYF.

This clonotype was picked up a small number of times. V is TRBV19 and J is TRBJ2-7, with D tentatively TRBD1 (5 bases). Germline lookup yields CDR1 LNHDA and CDR2 SQIVND (reference sequence). The CDR3 is 15 amino acids. Trimming stripped 2 bases from V and 3 bases from J, with 14 bases between. CDR3 in amino acids: CASSITAQGNYEQYF. Written as DNA, the CDR3 is TGTGCCAGTAGTATAACCGCCCAGGGAAACTACGAGCAGTACTTC.

Note on this clonotype: A much larger clone is a single base away; this may be a read error. The chain couples TRBV20-1 to TRBJ2-5; tentative D call: TRBD1 (5 bases). Germline-derived CDR1 and CDR2 are DFQATT and SNEGSKA (reference sequence). This CDR3 is 14 amino acids long. Trimming cost V 6 bases and J 2 bases, with 16 bases left between them. Here the CDR3 DNA reads TGCAGTGCGAGGAAGACAGCGAGGCAAGAGACCCAGTACTTC. The encoded protein is CSARKTARQETQYF.

The rearrangement joins TRBV20-1 to TRBJ1-1; 7 positions agree with TRBD1. This CDR3 has 13 residues. Germline V CDR1 and CDR2: DFQATT, SNEGSKA (reference sequence). Trimming removed 6 bases from V and 3 bases from J; junction bases left unmatched: 7. CDR3 sequence: CSAARDRDTEAFF. As DNA, the CDR3 is TGCAGTGCCGCTCGCGACAGGGACACTGAAGCTTTCTTT.

This clonotype came up many times. The rearrangement links TRBV20-1 to TRBJ2-7; tentatively, D is TRBD2 (6 bases). Germline CDR1 and CDR2: DFQATT and SNEGSKA (reference sequence). The length of the CDR3 is 13 residues. Between the trimmed V and J ends, which lost 3 bases and 0 bases, there was a span of 9 bases. CDR3 amino acids: CSASAGFSYEQYF. The CDR3 DNA sequence: TGCAGTGCTAGCGCGGGGTTCTCCTACGAGCAGTACTTC.

This rearrangement joins TRBV4-3 to TRBJ1-4; D gene ambiguous. The germline CDR1 and CDR2 sequences are LGHNA and YSLEER. The CDR3 extends over 15 amino acids. V was clipped by 0 bases and J by 5 bases, with 10 bases between them. The CDR3 loop is CASSQEWTGNEKLFF. CDR3 nucleotides: TGCGCCAGCAGCCAAGAATGGACGGGCAATGAAAAACTGTTTTTT.

Regarding this clonotype: One end of the junction is discordant with germline, which a read error may explain. J is TRBJ1-4 and V is TRBV6-6, with D perhaps TRBD1 (5 bases). The CDR3 contains 14 residues. The germline gives CDR1 MNHNY, CDR2 SVGAGI (reference sequence). The CDR3 coding sequence is TGTACCAGCAGTTCAACCAGGGTAAACGAAAAACTGTTTTTT. This sequence encodes CTSSSTRVNEKLFF.

This clonotype was recorded many times. The chain links TRBV5-4 to TRBJ1-1; weak D call: TRBD1 (6 bases). Germline V lookup: CDR1 SGHNT, CDR2 YYREEE (reference sequence). V lost 0 bases and J lost 0, with 15 bases in between. The CDR3 runs to 17 residues. Here the CDR3 reads CASSLGSSGGLNTEAFF. Written as DNA, the CDR3 is TGTGCCAGCAGCTTGGGGAGTAGTGGGGGGCTGAACACTGAAGCTTTCTTT. Full variable domain (missing parts from reference TRBV5-4 and TRBJ1-1): ETGVTQSPTHLIKTRGQQVTLRCSSQSGHNTVSWYQQALGQGPQFIFQYYREEENGRGNFPPRFSGLQFPNYSSELNVNALELDDSALYLCASSLGSSGGLNTEAFFGQGTRLTVV.

The rearrangement joins TRBV25-1 to TRBJ1-5, with 7 bases lining up with TRBD1. V dropped 4 bases and J dropped 8; count of bases not matched to a gene: 5. Germline V gives CDR1 MGHDK, CDR2 SYGVNS. This CDR3 has 13 residues. The CDR3 protein is CASSAGQLEPQHF. CDR3 bases: TGTGCCAGCAGTGCGGGACAGCTAGAGCCCCAGCATTTT.

The V gene is TRBV20-1, the J gene TRBJ2-1; D unresolved. CDR3 size: 13 residues. Germline V CDR1 and CDR2: DFQATT, SNEGSKA (reference sequence). V was clipped by 7 bases and J by 9 bases, with 19 bases between them. Written as DNA, the CDR3 is TGCAGTGTCCCCCGGGTAGGTTTGAGTGAGCAGTTCTTC. It is translated as CSVPRVGLSEQFF.